A selection of T cell receptor beta chains follows, all from one sample in a study of beta chain features in type 1 diabetes. Using immunoSEQ multiplex PCR, the repertoire was profiled, and TCRdb retains in-frame clones only, with some absent. The repertoire holds a few hundred thousand clones, with 27% as singletons. The source material was central memory CD4+ T cells from blood. The receptors shown here come from a man aged 25 to 45 in good health. Both conserved end residues are part of each CDR3. A D gene is named only where the DNA matches it firmly.

d_call	v_call	j_call	cdr3_aa
-	TRBV6-5	TRBJ1-1	CASRRTENTEAFF
-	TRBV28	TRBJ2-7	CASSPEFYEQYF
-	TRBV19	TRBJ1-2	CASSIRTATNYGYTF
-	TRBV29-1	TRBJ2-7	CSAAVVPSYEQYF
TRBD1	TRBV6-5	TRBJ1-6	CASRQQGFNSPLHF
-	TRBV5-4	TRBJ2-7	CASARDFAYEQYF
-	TRBV7-2	TRBJ2-3	CASSLASGGTDTQYF
-	TRBV7-2	TRBJ2-3	CASSLLTDTQYF
TRBD2	TRBV7-9	TRBJ2-3	CASSPGLAPTDTQYF
TRBD1	TRBV13	TRBJ1-2	CASSSRTSQGAYGYTF
-	TRBV6-6	TRBJ2-1	CASSQVNEQFF
TRBD2	TRBV15	TRBJ2-5	CATSRRGSGGAQETQYF
-	TRBV2	TRBJ2-7	CASSQDGITYEQYF
-	TRBV29-1	TRBJ2-5	CSVVGWQRETQYF
-	TRBV19	TRBJ2-7	CASSPRTGRAYEQYF